These 19 T cell receptor beta chains came from one sample sequenced in a study of identical twins. Each CDR3 protein gets one entry after TCRdb re-called the 5' RACE reads with MiXCR. The sample has around 200,000 distinct CDR3 sequences, roughly a tenth seen once. The specimen was memory (CD45RO+) T cells sorted from blood. The source of these receptors is a woman aged 18-35 years in good health.

The V call is TRBV30, the J call TRBJ2-2; the D is unclear. CDR3 size: 12 residues. Germline V gene data show CDR1 as GTSNPN and CDR2 as SVGIG (reference sequence). V dropped 4 bases and J dropped 3 bases, with 6 bases sitting between them. CDR3 in amino acids: CAWTPDTGELFF. Here the CDR3 DNA reads TGTGCCTGGACCCCGGACACCGGGGAGCTGTTTTTT.

V usage is TRBV7-9 and J usage is TRBJ2-7; 9 bases agree with TRBD2. CDR3 length: 17 residues. With V trimmed by 0 bases and J by 0 bases, 6 bases remained unmatched. Germline V gene data show CDR1 as SEHNR and CDR2 as FQNEAQ (reference sequence). DNA of the CDR3: TGTGCCAGCAGCTTAGCGATCACTAGCGGGTCCTCCTACGAGCAGTACTTC. It translates to CASSLAITSGSSYEQYF.

This clonotype was detected a few times. The chain links TRBV12-3 or TRBV12-4 to TRBJ2-2; no clear D. This CDR3 region has 16 residues. Trimming stripped 3 bases from V and 4 bases from J, with 15 bases between. Here the CDR3 DNA reads TGTGCCAGCAGTTTTCCCAAGCTAGTTCGCACCGGGGAGCTGTTTTTT. Residues: CASSFPKLVRTGELFF.

The gene calls are TRBV19 and TRBJ2-1; D uncertain. Germline lookup yields CDR1 LNHDA and CDR2 SQIVND (reference sequence). Trimming stripped 9 bases from V and 7 bases from J, with 16 bases between. This CDR3 contains 13 residues. CDR3 nucleotide sequence: TGTGCCAGCCAGGACCGTTACTTGAATGAGCAGTTCTTC. Its translation is CASQDRYLNEQFF.

This clonotype showed up just a few times. The rearrangement links TRBV20-1 to TRBJ2-7; 10 bases map to TRBD1. The CDR3 runs to 13 residues. Germline-derived CDR1 and CDR2 are DFQATT and SNEGSKA (reference sequence). Trimming cost V 6 bases and J 6 bases; bases outside gene matches: 8. In nucleotides, the CDR3 is TGCAGTGCGCTCCGGGACAGGGGCGGCGAGCAGTACTTC. Protein product: CSALRDRGGEQYF.

This clonotype was seen only a few times. The chain joins TRBV20-1 to TRBJ2-1, with 8 bases fitting TRBD2. From germline, CDR1 is DFQATT and CDR2 SNEGSKA (reference sequence). This CDR3 has 14 amino acids. Trimming at V came to 0 bases and at J to 7 bases, leaving 5 bases not matched to a gene. CDR3 in amino acids: CSARDVQRGNEQFF. CDR3 DNA sequence: TGCAGTGCTAGAGATGTCCAGCGGGGGAATGAGCAGTTCTTC.

This chain links TRBV12-3 or TRBV12-4 with TRBJ2-1, with TRBD2 matching 8 bases. With 2 bases clipped from V and 8 bases from J, the junction kept 8 bases outside the gene matches. The CDR3 runs 15 residues. The CDR3: CASSLSGRGTYEQFF. In DNA form, the CDR3 reads TGTGCCAGCAGTTTAAGCGGGAGAGGAACATATGAGCAGTTCTTC.

The V call is TRBV3-1, the J call TRBJ2-7, with 7 bases identical to TRBD1. The germline V gene encodes CDR1 LGHDT and CDR2 YNNKEL (reference sequence). The length of the CDR3 is 13 residues. V was clipped by 3 bases and J by 5 bases; unmatched bases: 4. CDR3 sequence reads: CASSHGTGDEQYF. CDR3 DNA: TGTGCCAGCAGCCACGGAACAGGGGACGAGCAGTACTTC.

This clonotype was observed many times. The chain recombines TRBV12-3 or TRBV12-4 with TRBJ1-5, with no clear D. V was clipped by 10 bases and J by 8 bases, with 12 bases between them. The CDR3 runs 11 residues. CDR3 protein: CATEEGKPQHF. In nucleotides, the CDR3 is TGTGCCACCGAGGAGGGAAAGCCCCAGCATTTT.

V usage is TRBV12-3 or TRBV12-4 and J usage is TRBJ1-2, with D possibly TRBD1 on 5 matching bases. Trimming left V 6 bases short and J 5 bases short, with 16 bases between. The CDR3 loop spans 14 amino acids. CDR3 in amino acids: CASSRFKGSYGYTF. The CDR3 DNA reads TGTGCCAGCAGCCGTTTTAAGGGGAGTTATGGCTACACCTTC.

The chain links TRBV18 to TRBJ1-1; 8 positions match TRBD1. This CDR3 has 13 amino acids. Trimming at V came to 5 bases and at J to 4 bases, leaving 3 bases not matched to a gene. The V gene's germline CDR1 is KGHSH and CDR2 LQKENI. This CDR3 reads CASSNTGGTEAFF. DNA of the CDR3: TGTGCCAGCTCAAACACAGGGGGCACTGAAGCTTTCTTT.

This chain links TRBV27 with TRBJ2-4; 9 positions match TRBD2. Germline lookup yields CDR1 MNHEY and CDR2 SMNVEV (reference sequence). The trim removed 5 bases at V and 4 bases at J, leaving 9 bases unmatched. The CDR3 consists of 16 residues. The CDR3 DNA is TGTGCCAGCAGTCCAACCCTGACTAGCGGAAAAAACATTCAGTACTTC. Protein sequence: CASSPTLTSGKNIQYF.

This clonotype was counted between two and nine times. The CDR3 reads CSASRLAEFKNIQYF. CDR3 DNA: TGCAGTGCTAGTAGGCTAGCGGAATTCAAAAACATTCAGTACTTC. This chain uses TRBV20-1 with TRBJ2-4; 7 positions agree with TRBD2. Germline V gene data show CDR1 as DFQATT and CDR2 as SNEGSKA (reference sequence). The CDR3 consists of 15 residues. Trimming took 3 bases from V and 3 from J; bases not matched to a gene: 8.

This clonotype was counted between two and nine times. V is TRBV4-2 and J is TRBJ1-4; D might be TRBD1 (6 bases). Germline V gene lookup returns CDR1 LGHNA and CDR2 YNFKEQ. CDR3 length: 10 residues. V lost 9 bases, J lost 15 bases, and 14 bases lay in between. CDR3 sequence (DNA): TGTGCCAGTCGCGGGGGGGGCTTGTTTTTT. Translation gives CASRGGGLFF.

The J gene is TRBJ2-3, the V gene TRBV18, with 10 nucleotides matching TRBD1. V shed 6 bases, J shed 2 bases, and the junction held 8 bases outside the gene matches. The CDR3 runs to 16 residues. The germline V gene has CDR1 KGHSH and CDR2 LQKENI. CDR3 nucleotides: TGTGCCAGCTCCCCCCCGGGGACAGGGGTCACAGATACGCAGTATTTT. Encoded protein: CASSPPGTGVTDTQYF.

V is TRBV4-2 and J is TRBJ2-1; 14 positions agree with TRBD2. V lost 4 bases to trimming and J lost 13 bases; unmatched junction nucleotides: 9. The CDR3 runs 15 residues. Germline V gene lookup returns CDR1 LGHNA and CDR2 YNFKEQ. This CDR3 is CASSLEMGLAGDQFF. CDR3 DNA: TGTGCCAGCAGCCTAGAAATGGGACTAGCGGGAGATCAGTTCTTC.

The chain carries TRBV23-1 and TRBJ2-7, with D possibly being TRBD2 (6 bases). TRBV23-1 counts as an open reading frame of uncertain function. CDR3 length: 17 amino acids. V was shortened by 0 bases and J by 4 bases, with 19 bases between the two germline ends. The CDR3 DNA sequence: TGCGCCAGCAGTCAATCTGCCCCGCCGGAGGGTGAATACGAGCAGTACTTC. It specifies CASSQSAPPEGEYEQYF.

The chain carries TRBV27 and TRBJ2-3, with D hard to call. Trimming stripped 4 bases from V and 7 bases from J, with 12 bases between. This CDR3 is built from 13 residues. Looked up from germline, CDR1 is MNHEY and CDR2 is SMNVEV (reference sequence). The CDR3 spells CASSSRPRNTQYF. DNA of the CDR3: TGTGCCAGCAGTTCCCGACCAAGGAATACGCAGTATTTT.

This clonotype has at least ten counts. Its ends do not fully match the called genes, so a read error is possible. The gene calls are TRBV6-2 or TRBV6-3 and TRBJ2-1, with a possible D match to TRBD2 (5 bases). The CDR3 has 12 amino acids. Germline V gives CDR1 MNHEY, CDR2 SVGEGT. CDR3 sequence reads: CASSRYSTRASF. CDR3 DNA: TGTGCCAGCAGTCGCTACTCTACGCGGGCGTCCTTC.